This is a list of T cell receptor beta chains from one sample in a study of OX40 agonist ivuxolimab in advanced cancers. This table comes from immunoSEQ multiplex PCR, and its TCRdb copy is limited to in-frame clones, with some not included. The sample includes some 21,000 clones, roughly 84% of them seen just once. This material consisted of CD4+ or CD8+ T cells sorted from blood, taken in a trial of the OX40 agonist ivuxolimab. The receptors stem from an adult with an advanced solid tumor such as melanoma, head and neck, liver or kidney cancer. Each CDR3 is given with its conserved first and last residue. Each record gives: J gene, clone size, D gene, V gene, CDR3 protein, CDR3 DNA. A D gene is named only where the DNA matches it firmly. Some rows have no size entry. The others give once, few or many, or a class for an expanded clone.

J gene: TRBJ2-7
clone size: -
D gene: TRBD2
V gene: TRBV4-1
CDR3 protein: CASSQFGEGEQYF
CDR3 DNA: TGCGCCAGCAGCCAATTTGGGGAGGGCGAGCAGTACTTC

J gene: TRBJ2-7
clone size: medium-sized
D gene: -
V gene: TRBV28
CDR3 protein: CASTPPRGRQYF
CDR3 DNA: TGTGCCAGCACCCCCCCTCGGGGCAGGCAGTACTTC

J gene: TRBJ2-7
clone size: once
D gene: TRBD1
V gene: TRBV15
CDR3 protein: CATSQYRGSYEQYF
CDR3 DNA: TGTGCCACCAGCCAGTACAGGGGATCCTACGAGCAGTACTTC

J gene: TRBJ2-1
clone size: -
D gene: -
V gene: TRBV4-1
CDR3 protein: CASSLEGGRISYNEQFF
CDR3 DNA: TGCGCCAGCAGCCTGGAGGGGGGCCGCATCTCCTACAATGAGCAGTTCTTC

J gene: TRBJ2-3
clone size: -
D gene: -
V gene: TRBV6-4
CDR3 protein: CASSDRAETDTQYF
CDR3 DNA: TGTGCCAGCAGTGATCGAGCAGAGACAGATACGCAGTATTTT

J gene: TRBJ1-2
clone size: -
D gene: TRBD1
V gene: TRBV6-1
CDR3 protein: CASSEGDSHNYGYTF
CDR3 DNA: TGTGCCAGCAGTGAAGGGGACAGTCATAACTATGGCTACACCTTC

J gene: TRBJ2-1
clone size: medium-sized
D gene: -
V gene: TRBV2
CDR3 protein: CASADSYNEQFF
CDR3 DNA: TGTGCCAGCGCGGACTCCTACAATGAGCAGTTCTTC

J gene: TRBJ1-1
clone size: -
D gene: TRBD1
V gene: TRBV7-9
CDR3 protein: CASSDYQAGTGLGTEAFF
CDR3 DNA: TGTGCCAGCAGCGACTACCAAGCCGGGACAGGGCTAGGAACTGAAGCTTTCTTT

J gene: TRBJ1-1
clone size: -
D gene: -
V gene: TRBV4-3
CDR3 protein: CASSQFSGTNTEAFF
CDR3 DNA: TGCGCCAGCAGCCAATTCTCGGGCACGAACACTGAAGCTTTCTTT

J gene: TRBJ2-3
clone size: -
D gene: -
V gene: TRBV11-2
CDR3 protein: CASSFFRTGTDTQYF
CDR3 DNA: TGTGCCAGCAGCTTCTTTAGGACAGGCACAGATACGCAGTATTTT

J gene: TRBJ2-1
clone size: -
D gene: -
V gene: TRBV7-2
CDR3 protein: CASSLGLKINEQFF
CDR3 DNA: TGTGCCAGCAGCTTAGGTCTGAAGATAAATGAGCAGTTCTTC

J gene: TRBJ1-5
clone size: -
D gene: -
V gene: TRBV9
CDR3 protein: CASSVGGAGNQPQHF
CDR3 DNA: TGTGCCAGCAGCGTAGGGGGGGCGGGCAATCAGCCCCAGCATTTT

J gene: TRBJ2-1
clone size: -
D gene: TRBD2
V gene: TRBV25-1
CDR3 protein: CASTNIGGNEQFF
CDR3 DNA: TGTGCCAGTACTAACATCGGGGGGAATGAGCAGTTCTTC

J gene: TRBJ2-7
clone size: once
D gene: TRBD2
V gene: TRBV28
CDR3 protein: CASGTTYEQYF
CDR3 DNA: TGTGCCAGTGGGACTACCTACGAGCAGTACTTC

J gene: TRBJ2-3
clone size: -
D gene: -
V gene: TRBV29-1
CDR3 protein: CSVEDQTATGVKVTQYF
CDR3 DNA: TGCAGCGTTGAAGATCAGACAGCGACTGGGGTGAAGGTTACGCAGTATTTT

J gene: TRBJ2-7
clone size: -
D gene: -
V gene: TRBV5-6
CDR3 protein: CASSLGGNSYEQYF
CDR3 DNA: TGTGCCAGCAGCTTGGGGGGAAACAGCTACGAGCAGTACTTC

J gene: TRBJ2-3
clone size: -
D gene: TRBD2
V gene: TRBV27
CDR3 protein: CASSLYSPGLARTDTQYF
CDR3 DNA: TGTGCCAGCAGTTTATATTCTCCGGGACTAGCGCGGACAGATACGCAGTATTTT

J gene: TRBJ2-5
clone size: -
D gene: TRBD1
V gene: TRBV9
CDR3 protein: CASSVEGQGRETQYF
CDR3 DNA: TGTGCCAGCAGCGTAGAGGGACAGGGAAGAGAGACCCAGTACTTC

J gene: TRBJ1-1
clone size: few
D gene: -
V gene: TRBV6-5
CDR3 protein: CASSLGEHALEAFF
CDR3 DNA: TGTGCCAGCAGTCTTGGGGAACACGCACTAGAAGCTTTCTTT

J gene: TRBJ1-2
clone size: once
D gene: TRBD1
V gene: TRBV2
CDR3 protein: CASSEGQGAYYGYTF
CDR3 DNA: TGTGCCAGCAGTGAGGGTCAGGGGGCTTACTATGGCTACACCTTC

J gene: TRBJ2-1
clone size: -
D gene: TRBD2
V gene: TRBV15
CDR3 protein: CATRGTSGYNEQFF
CDR3 DNA: TGTGCCACCAGAGGGACTAGCGGTTACAATGAGCAGTTCTTC

J gene: TRBJ2-3
clone size: -
D gene: -
V gene: TRBV19
CDR3 protein: CASSPQGGGGVADTQYF
CDR3 DNA: TGTGCCAGTAGTCCCCAAGGAGGGGGAGGAGTCGCAGATACGCAGTATTTT

J gene: TRBJ1-2
clone size: medium-sized
D gene: TRBD1
V gene: TRBV9
CDR3 protein: CASSRTGTGGDGYTF
CDR3 DNA: TGTGCCAGCAGCCGGACCGGGACAGGGGGCGATGGCTACACCTTC

J gene: TRBJ2-5
clone size: -
D gene: TRBD2
V gene: TRBV9
CDR3 protein: CASSPYAGEGETQYF
CDR3 DNA: TGTGCCAGCAGCCCCTATGCGGGAGAGGGGGAGACCCAGTACTTC

J gene: TRBJ1-1
clone size: -
D gene: -
V gene: TRBV15
CDR3 protein: CATSSVLRDTEAFF
CDR3 DNA: TGTGCCACCAGCTCTGTACTCCGAGACACTGAAGCTTTCTTT

J gene: TRBJ1-5
clone size: once
D gene: -
V gene: TRBV27
CDR3 protein: CASSLIGREPQHF
CDR3 DNA: TGTGCCAGCAGTTTAATAGGGCGGGAGCCCCAGCATTTT